Each of the 8 T cell receptor beta chains below was sequenced from the same sample in a study of blood T cell repertoires in COVID-19. The assay was immunoSEQ multiplex PCR, and TCRdb's table has in-frame clones only and misses some. The sample lists some 50,000 clones; 90% were seen once. Sequenced material: peripheral blood. The source of these receptors is a man in his forties or fifties with acute or convalescent COVID-19.

The V call is TRBV7-2, the J call TRBJ1-1; D remains unclear. V was pared by 2 bases and J by 7 bases, with 11 bases between. Per the germline V gene, CDR1 is SGHTA and CDR2 is FQGNSA. The CDR3 has 13 residues. CDR3 in amino acids: CASSLRRPHEAFF. CDR3 sequence (DNA): TGTGCCAGCAGCTTAAGGCGGCCTCATGAAGCTTTCTTT.

This chain uses TRBV15 with TRBJ2-7, with D possibly TRBD2 on 7 matching bases. CDR1 and CDR2 (germline): LNHNV, YYDKDF (reference sequence). Trimming cost V 3 bases and J 2 bases, with 17 bases left between them. The CDR3 runs 16 residues. CDR3 nucleotide sequence: TGTGCCACCAGCAGGCCCCTGGCGGGGGCAACCTACGAGCAGTACTTC. Amino acid sequence: CATSRPLAGATYEQYF. The variable domain in full, completed from reference TRBV15 and TRBJ2-7, reads DAMVIQNPRYQVTQFGKPVTLSCSQTLNHNVMYWYQQKSSQAPKLLFHYYDKDFNNEADTPDNFQSRRPNTSFCFLDIRSPGLGDTAMYLCATSRPLAGATYEQYFGPGTRLTVT.

The chain uses TRBV27 and TRBJ2-7; possible D gene TRBD2, 5 bases. V lost 3 bases to trimming and J lost 4 bases, with 10 bases between them. This CDR3 contains 13 residues. The V gene's germline CDR1 is MNHEY and CDR2 SMNVEV (reference sequence). CDR3 in amino acids: CASSLAGRYEQYF. In DNA form, the CDR3 reads TGTGCCAGCAGTTTGGCGGGCCGATACGAGCAGTACTTC.

The rearrangement uses TRBV2 and TRBJ2-5; D perhaps matches TRBD1 (5 bases). Trimming stripped 2 bases from V and 7 bases from J, with 17 bases between. The CDR3 contains 15 residues. Germline CDR1 SNHLY, CDR2 FYNNEI. CDR3 residues: CASSEYRQPTGTQYF. The CDR3 DNA sequence: TGTGCCAGCAGTGAATATCGCCAGCCCACAGGGACCCAGTACTTC.

CDR3 sequence reads: CSASSNMNTEAFF. The DNA for the CDR3 is TGCAGTGCTAGTTCCAACATGAACACTGAAGCTTTCTTT. V usage is TRBV20-1 and J usage is TRBJ1-1; D is unclear. V was shortened by 3 bases and J by 0 bases, with 8 bases between the two germline ends. CDR3 length: 13 amino acids. Germline CDR1 reads DFQATT; CDR2 reads SNEGSKA (reference sequence).

The count of this clone is one. The gene calls are TRBV10-1 and TRBJ1-1; D remains ambiguous. Deletions cut 0 bases from V and 5 bases from J, with 7 bases between. The CDR3 is made up of 13 amino acids. Per germline, CDR1 WNHNN and CDR2 SYGVQD (reference sequence). CDR3 sequence (DNA): TGCGCCAGCAGTGAGTCCCGCGGAACTGAAGCTTTCTTT. This codes for CASSESRGTEAFF.

The rearrangement links TRBV7-6 to TRBJ1-3, with unresolved D. Germline V gene data show CDR1 as SGHVS and CDR2 as FNYEAQ. The length of the CDR3 is 15 residues. Trimming left V 6 bases short and J 1 base short, with 13 bases between. CDR3 sequence (DNA): TGTGCCAGCAGTCAGAGGGAAGGATCTGGAAACACCATATATTTT. It specifies CASSQREGSGNTIYF.

The V and J genes are TRBV9 and TRBJ1-1; D remains ambiguous. There are 14 residues in the CDR3. CDR1 is SGDLS, CDR2 YYNGEE, per germline. The V and J ends lost 0 bases and 6 bases respectively, with 12 bases between them. DNA of the CDR3: TGTGCCAGCAGCGTAGTCGTAGAGTCCGCTGAAGCTTTCTTT. Protein sequence: CASSVVVESAEAFF.